Listed here is a single TCR beta chain. Its antigen is unidentified. Profiling relied on immunoSEQ multiplex PCR, and the TCRdb table lists in-frame clones only, not all of them. The repertoire holds about 65,000 clones, more than 75% seen once, with approximately 3.8% in the top ten. This entry comes from a study of a mutant IDH1 vaccine in newly diagnosed glioma. Study details: The therapy given earlier, which was standard therapy, consisted of radiotherapy, temozolomide, or both, and most of the patients received both.

V was trimmed by 3 bases and J by 4 bases, leaving 16 bases between them. Per germline, CDR1 LNHDA and CDR2 SQIVND (reference sequence). The CDR3 sequence is 16 residues long. Time point noted: week 23, last vaccination. The investigators gave 300 ug of mutant IDH1 20-mer peptide in each vaccine dose, together with topical imiquimod. The receptor was derived from a man aged 25 to 45 with glioma. This sample comprised PBMCs, obtained from a glioma patient whose treatment included an IDH1 peptide vaccine. This chain links TRBV19 with TRBJ2-1; a possible D gene is TRBD2 (6 bases). The CDR3 nucleotides are TGTGCCAGTAGTATTTACCGAAGCGGGCTATACAATGAGCAGTTCTTC. Its translation: CASSIYRSGLYNEQFF.